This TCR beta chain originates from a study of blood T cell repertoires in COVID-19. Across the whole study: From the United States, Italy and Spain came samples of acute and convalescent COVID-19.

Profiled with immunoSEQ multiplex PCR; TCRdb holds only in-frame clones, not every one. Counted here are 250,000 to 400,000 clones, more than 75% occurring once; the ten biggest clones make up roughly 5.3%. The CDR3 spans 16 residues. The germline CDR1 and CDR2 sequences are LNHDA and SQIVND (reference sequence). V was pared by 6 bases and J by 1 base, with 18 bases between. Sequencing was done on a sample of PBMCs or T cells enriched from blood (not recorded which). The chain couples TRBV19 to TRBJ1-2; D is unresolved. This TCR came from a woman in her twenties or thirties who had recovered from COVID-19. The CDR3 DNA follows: TGTGCCAGTAGGAGAGATAGAGGCCCTAGTAACTATGGCTACACCTTC. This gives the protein CASRRDRGPSNYGYTF.